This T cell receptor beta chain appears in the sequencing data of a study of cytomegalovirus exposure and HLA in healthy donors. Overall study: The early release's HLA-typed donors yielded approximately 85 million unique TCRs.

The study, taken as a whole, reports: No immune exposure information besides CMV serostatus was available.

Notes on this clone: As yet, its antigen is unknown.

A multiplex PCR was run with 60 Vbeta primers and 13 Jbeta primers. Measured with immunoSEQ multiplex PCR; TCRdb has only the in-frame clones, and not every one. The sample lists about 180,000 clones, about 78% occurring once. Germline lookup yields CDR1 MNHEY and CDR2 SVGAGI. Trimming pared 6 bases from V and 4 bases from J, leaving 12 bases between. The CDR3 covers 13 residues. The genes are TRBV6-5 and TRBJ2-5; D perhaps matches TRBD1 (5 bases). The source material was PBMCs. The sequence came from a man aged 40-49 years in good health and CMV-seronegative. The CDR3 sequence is CASRVQGTETQYF. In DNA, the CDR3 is TGTGCCAGCAGAGTCCAGGGTACAGAGACCCAGTACTTC.